These 13 T cell receptor beta chains share one sample of origin, sequenced in a study of T cells in women clearing cervical HPV infection. The repertoire was sequenced with immunoSEQ multiplex PCR; TCRdb's copy has only in-frame clones and lacks some. Its table records around 30,000 clones. The sample comprised blood buffy coat. These receptors were taken from a woman aged 18 to 75 with a cervical HPV16 infection that either progressed to CIN3+ or cleared (not recorded which).

Concerning this clone: The read ends 3 residues before the CDR3 terminus; that terminus is restored from the germline J gene. This chain links TRBV5-1 with TRBJ1-4; no clear D. This CDR3 contains 17 residues. Germline lookup yields CDR1 SGHRS and CDR2 YFSETQ. The covered CDR3 bases are TGCGCCAGCAGCTTGGTGGTACACAGCATCCCTAATTCACCA. Translation: CASSLVVHSIPNSP. From start to end, the CDR3 is CASSLVVHSIPNSPLFF.

Regarding this clone: The sequenced fragment ends 3 residues before the CDR3 boundary, so the rest is inferred from the germline J gene. The chain uses TRBV2 and TRBJ1-2; tentatively, D is TRBD1 (6 bases). V gave up 7 bases and J gave up 4 bases, with 13 bases separating them. Per germline, CDR1 SNHLY and CDR2 FYNNEI. The CDR3 spans 13 residues. CDR3 amino acids: CASKGGGSYGYTF. Incomplete CDR3 DNA: TGTGCCAGCAAGGGCGGGGGCAGCTATGGC.

As for this clone: The read gets to within 3 residues of the CDR3 end, and the germline J gene fills in the rest. The rearrangement links TRBV5-6 to TRBJ2-3; D gene uncertain. Germline CDR1 SGHDT, CDR2 YYEEEE. V was trimmed by 0 bases and J by 0 bases, leaving 8 bases between them. The CDR3 has 15 residues. CDR3 in amino acids: CASSLEGRSTDTQYF. Incomplete CDR3 DNA: TGTGCCAGCAGCTTGGAGGGCCGTAGCACAGATACG.

CDR3 residues: CASTKQGYHGYTF. CDR3 bases read: TGTGCCAGCACCAAACAGGGCTACCATGGC. The V and J genes are TRBV28 and TRBJ1-2; possibly TRBD1 for D (6 bases). The read is 3 residues too short to cover the CDR3 end, so that end is filled in from the germline J gene. Trimming shortened V by 7 bases and J by 6 bases, and 15 bases separated the two germline ends. The length of the CDR3 is 13 residues. Germline CDR1 and CDR2: MDHEN and SYDVKM.

Details on this clone: Read data end 3 residues before the CDR3 end; the end is taken from the germline J gene. The J gene is TRBJ2-7, the V gene TRBV4-1; possibly TRBD2 for D (6 bases). This CDR3 is 15 amino acids long. V dropped 1 base and J dropped 4 bases, with 14 bases sitting between them. The V gene's germline CDR1 is MGHRA and CDR2 YSYEKL. CDR3 bases read: TGCGCCAGCAGCCAAGGGGGACTTGGGATATACGAG. Its translation: CASSQGGLGIYE. In full, the CDR3 is CASSQGGLGIYEQYF.

CDR3 sequence reads: CASSIVWTGFLFEKLFF. Incomplete CDR3 DNA: TGTGCCAGTAGTATAGTATGGACAGGGTTCTTGTTTGAAAAA. V gene TRBV19 combines with J gene TRBJ1-4; the match to TRBD1 covers 8 bases. The sequenced fragment ends 3 residues before the CDR3 boundary, so the rest is inferred from the germline J gene. The CDR3 totals 17 residues. Germline V gives CDR1 LNHDA, CDR2 SQIVND (reference sequence). The V gene end was trimmed by 1 base and the J gene end by 7 bases; junction bases not matched to a gene: 11.

Concerning this clone: The CDR3 goes on 3 residues after the read ends, and that part is filled in from the germline J gene. This chain links TRBV6-1 with TRBJ1-1, with D perhaps matching TRBD1 (6 bases). CDR3 size: 13 residues. Germline V gene sequence: CDR1 MNHNS, CDR2 SASEGT. V was shortened by 3 bases and J by 5 bases, with 10 bases between the two germline ends. CDR3 loop: CASSDRGGTEAFF. The sequenced CDR3 bases are TGTGCCAGCAGTGACAGGGGAGGGACTGAA.

In regard to this clone: The read finishes 3 residues shy of the CDR3 end, and the germline J gene is used to complete it. V and J are TRBV2 and TRBJ1-5, with D unresolved. V gave up 6 bases and J gave up 4 bases, with 13 bases separating them. Germline V lookup: CDR1 SNHLY, CDR2 FYNNEI. The CDR3 has 14 residues. The part of the CDR3 DNA that was read is TGTGCCAGCAGATCGGGGAACTATAATCAGCCC. It encodes CASRSGNYNQP. The full CDR3 reads CASRSGNYNQPQHF.

In the case of this clone: The CDR3 extends 3 residues past the end of the read, so its final part is completed from the germline J gene. The rearrangement joins TRBV19 to TRBJ2-3; 10 positions agree with TRBD2. V dropped 0 bases and J dropped 3; count of bases not matched to a gene: 0. Looked up from germline, CDR1 is LNHDA and CDR2 is SQIVND (reference sequence). The CDR3 covers 15 residues. The part of the CDR3 DNA that was read is TGTGCCAGTAGTATAGATAGCGGGAGGACAGATACG. Translated, it gives CASSIDSGRTDT. The whole CDR3 reads CASSIDSGRTDTQYF.

Turning to this clone: The read ends 3 residues early relative to the CDR3; the germline J gene fills the gap. V gene TRBV7-2 combines with J gene TRBJ2-2; perhaps TRBD2 as D (5 bases). The germline V gene has CDR1 SGHTA and CDR2 FQGNSA. The CDR3 runs 15 residues. The DNA read from the CDR3 is TGTGCCAGCAGCTTAAGATCCCGGGGAATTTCACCG. It codes for CASSLRSRGISP. The whole CDR3 sequence reads CASSLRSRGISPLFF.

Partial CDR3 DNA: TGTGCCAGCAGCCTGTCGAGCGGTTCCTACGAG. It translates to CASSLSSGSYE. The full CDR3 reads CASSLSSGSYEQYF. The chain has TRBV5-6 and TRBJ2-7, with D maybe TRBD2 (5 bases). The read finishes 3 residues shy of the CDR3 end, and the germline J gene is used to complete it. Trimming left V 4 bases short and J 1 base short, with 12 bases between. The CDR3 has 14 residues. Germline CDR1 reads SGHDT; CDR2 reads YYEEEE.

With respect to this clone: The read halts 3 residues ahead of the CDR3 end, with the missing end drawn from the germline J gene. The chain joins TRBV30 to TRBJ2-3, with 11 bases fitting TRBD2. There are 15 residues in the CDR3. Per the germline V gene, CDR1 is GTSNPN and CDR2 is SVGIG (reference sequence). CDR3: CAWSTLAGVQETQYF. The covered CDR3 bases are TGTGCCTGGAGTACACTAGCGGGAGTCCAAGAGACG.

Regarding this clone: The read ends 3 residues shy of where the CDR3 ends; the end is completed using the germline J gene. The chain joins TRBV12-5 to TRBJ2-3, with D possibly TRBD1 on 5 matching bases. Trimming stripped 0 bases from V and 6 bases from J, with 13 bases between. The CDR3 runs to 15 residues. Germline loops: CDR1 LGHNT, CDR2 FRNRAP. The sequenced part of the CDR3 DNA is TGTGCTAGTGGTTTGGTACTTGGGGCAACCGATACG. Translation: CASGLVLGATDT. The CDR3 reads in full as CASGLVLGATDTQYF. Combining the CDR3 with reference TRBV12-5 and TRBJ2-3 gives the whole variable domain DARVTQTPRHKVTEMGQEVTMRCQPILGHNTVFWYRQTMMQGLELLAYFRNRAPLDDSGMPKDRFSAEMPDATLATLKIQPSEPRDSAVYFCASGLVLGATDTQYFGPGTRLTVL.